The 11 T cell receptor beta chains below all came from one sample that was sequenced in a study of regulatory T cells in long-lasting Graves disease (dated by TCRdb to the early 2020s). Libraries were prepared through multiplex PCR. Sequencing used an Illumina HiSeq 4000. TCR beta libraries were built with iRepertoire HTBI primers and Arm-PCR amplification of CDR3 regions. Using fastp at Q25 and MiXCR, TCRdb reprocessed the public reads and kept productive beta chains. Each CDR3 protein appears once, grouped with its most common genes and DNA. Recorded for this sample are 400,000 to 450,000 distinct CDR3 sequences; approximately 16% of them occurred a single time. The ten largest clones add up to approximately 11% of the sample. The time point label for this specimen denotes: newly diagnosed GD, antithyroid drugs for less than 3 months. For both TCR sequencing and RNA sequencing, RNA was extracted from PBMCs using TRIzol.

The same data also went into a second study, on T cells in Graves' hyperthyroidism and ophthalmopathy.

This sample comprised peripheral blood mononuclear cells (PBMCs), obtained at new diagnosis, from a patient treated with antithyroid drugs. The receptors here all came from a woman aged 25 to 39 with Graves disease. Donor details come from another sample of the same person, matched by shared clones.

There are a few counts of this clonotype. The V call is TRBV27, the J call TRBJ2-4; TRBD2 aligns across 8 bases. Germline trimming cut 5 bases from V and 5 bases from J; bases unmatched to any gene: 5. The CDR3 runs 14 residues. Germline CDR1 reads MNHEY; CDR2 reads SMNVEV (reference sequence). CDR3 in amino acids: CASSPGLGENIQYF. For the CDR3, the DNA is TGTGCCAGCAGTCCGGGACTAGGAGAAAACATTCAGTACTTC.

This clonotype was seen a few times. The J gene is TRBJ2-7, the V gene TRBV5-1; no clear D gene. Per germline, CDR1 SGHRS and CDR2 YFSETQ. Trimming removed 1 base at V and 3 bases at J, with 8 bases between. CDR3 length equals 13 residues. The CDR3: CASSLTTNYEQYF. In DNA, the CDR3 is TGCGCCAGCAGCTTGACTACTAACTACGAGCAGTACTTC.

This clonotype was counted ten times or more. The CDR3 loop is CASSRSPGQALLMTSGLHYEQYF. The CDR3 DNA is TGTGCCAGCAGCCGGAGTCCGGGACAGGCCCTTCTGATGACTAGCGGGCTGCACTACGAGCAGTACTTC. The V gene is TRBV27, the J gene TRBJ2-7; 10 positions agree with TRBD2. There are 23 residues in the CDR3. V shed 6 bases, J shed 3 bases, and the junction held 32 bases outside the gene matches. Germline V gene sequence: CDR1 MNHEY, CDR2 SMNVEV (reference sequence).

This rearrangement joins TRBV3-1 to TRBJ2-2; D is perhaps TRBD1 (5 bases). This CDR3 spans 16 amino acids. Germline assignment: CDR1 LGHDT and CDR2 YNNKEL (reference sequence). V shed 4 bases and J shed 1 base, with 13 bases lying between them. The CDR3 DNA is TGTGCCAGCAGCCGCCGACAGAATCTGAACACCGGGGAGCTGTTTTTT. Residues: CASSRRQNLNTGELFF.

This clonotype was found many times. V gene TRBV27 combines with J gene TRBJ2-3; perhaps TRBD2 as D (6 bases). The CDR3 loop spans 15 amino acids. From germline, CDR1 is MNHEY and CDR2 SMNVEV (reference sequence). V shed 1 base and J shed 4 bases, with 12 bases lying between them. CDR3 DNA sequence: TGTGCCAGCAGTTTATGGGTAACGGGGGCAGATACGCAGTATTTT. Translating it yields CASSLWVTGADTQYF.

Notes on this clonotype: A much larger clone is a single base away; this may be a read error. V gene TRBV20-1 combines with J gene TRBJ2-3, with TRBD1 as a possible D gene (6 bases). This CDR3 contains 14 residues. Per the germline V gene, CDR1 is DFQATT and CDR2 is SNEGSKA (reference sequence). CDR3 sequence reads: CSGGPGLRTDTQCF. CDR3 bases: TGCAGTGGGGGGCCGGGGTTACGCACAGATACGCAGTGTTTT.

The chain recombines TRBV19 with TRBJ2-1; D call uncertain. Deletions cut 7 bases from V and 5 bases from J, with 12 bases between. Germline CDR1 and CDR2: LNHDA and SQIVND (reference sequence). The CDR3 extends over 13 amino acids. For the CDR3, the DNA is TGTGCCAGTAACTCCCCCCCCGACAATGAGCAGTTCTTC. This gives the protein CASNSPPDNEQFF.

The table lists this clonotype with many counts. The rearrangement links TRBV5-1 to TRBJ2-1; D remains unclear. The germline V gene encodes CDR1 SGHRS and CDR2 YFSETQ. Trimming removed 7 bases from V and 0 bases from J, with 11 bases in between. The CDR3 is made up of 14 amino acids. As DNA, the CDR3 is TGCGCCAGCTACACGGGTCTCTCCTACAATGAGCAGTTCTTC. It specifies CASYTGLSYNEQFF.

This clonotype was seen at least ten times. The chain carries TRBV27 and TRBJ2-7; 7 nucleotides agree with TRBD2. CDR3 length equals 14 residues. After removal of 8 bases from V and 0 bases from J, the junction contained 7 bases not matched to a gene. CDR1 is MNHEY and CDR2 is SMNVEV in the germline V gene (reference sequence). This chain's CDR3 is CASSGGTGSYEQYF. The CDR3 region has the DNA TGTGCCAGCTCCGGGGGGACTGGCTCCTACGAGCAGTACTTC.

This clonotype has a count of ten or more. The chain couples TRBV2 to TRBJ2-4, with 13 positions matching TRBD2. This CDR3 has 19 residues. Germline loops: CDR1 SNHLY, CDR2 FYNNEI. V shed 7 bases, J shed 0 bases, and the junction held 12 bases outside the gene matches. The CDR3 sequence is CASKPRTSGSVLAKNIQYF. Here the CDR3 DNA reads TGTGCCAGCAAACCAAGGACTAGCGGGAGTGTACTAGCCAAAAACATTCAGTACTTC.

This sequence joins TRBV20-1 and TRBJ2-1; 8 nucleotides match TRBD1. The CDR3 is 13 residues long. J was trimmed by 9 bases and V by 6 bases; bases with no gene match: 10. Germline CDR1 is DFQATT and CDR2 is SNEGSKA (reference sequence). CDR3 DNA: TGCAGTGCCCCGCATGGACAGGGCCTTGAGCAGTTCTTC. It is translated as CSAPHGQGLEQFF.